A single sample gave rise to the 25 T cell receptor beta chains below, sequenced in a study of blood T cells in healthy people across ages. Then a second PCR, running about 6 to 12 cycles, was carried out with a sample-barcoded 5' primer and a J-beta primer mix. TCRdb re-called the 5' RACE reads through MiXCR, storing one row per CDR3 protein. This table holds 890,000 or so distinct CDR3 sequences, approximately 65% found once. Material: blood. Receptor source: a young man in good health.

The chain uses TRBV6-2 or TRBV6-3 and TRBJ2-4; 9 nucleotides match TRBD1. CDR3 size: 14 residues. With 2 bases clipped from V and 13 bases from J, the junction kept 9 bases outside the gene matches. CDR1 and CDR2 from the germline V gene are MNHEY and SVGEGT. Here the CDR3 DNA reads TGTGCCAGCAGTTACGGCCAACAGGGGGCTGGGCAGTACTTC. This translates into CASSYGQQGAGQYF.

The chain combines TRBV21-1 with TRBJ2-2; TRBD1, the table's D call, was not compared with the DNA. TRBV21-1 is a documented pseudogene. There are 15 residues in the CDR3. The CDR3 DNA reads as TGTGCCAGCAGCCCGGGACAGGCGGACACCGGGGAGCTGTTTTTT. Protein: CASSPGQADTGELFF.

This clonotype was observed a single time. The chain links TRBV28 to TRBJ2-3; the D gene is possibly TRBD2 (6 bases). The CDR3 runs 14 residues. CDR1 is MDHEN, CDR2 SYDVKM, per germline. The V end lost 2 bases, the J end lost 2 bases, and 8 bases lay between the germline ends. CDR3 residues: CASSLPGVTDTQYF. In DNA form, the CDR3 reads TGTGCCAGCAGTTTACCGGGGGTCACAGATACGCAGTATTTT.

The chain carries TRBV28 and TRBJ2-7; no definite D call. V was clipped by 3 bases and J by 2 bases, with 11 bases between them. The CDR3 is made up of 14 amino acids. Germline V gene sequence: CDR1 MDHEN, CDR2 SYDVKM. The CDR3: CASSFDSATYEQYF. As DNA, the CDR3 is TGTGCCAGCAGTTTCGATTCTGCTACCTACGAGCAGTACTTC.

CDR3 sequence (DNA): TGTGCCAGCAGTTACCCTAAGGACAGGGTCTCCTACGAGCAGTACTTC. Its translation: CASSYPKDRVSYEQYF. The rearrangement uses TRBV6-6 and TRBJ2-7, with 8 bases aligning to TRBD1. Germline V gene lookup returns CDR1 MNHNY and CDR2 SVGAGI (reference sequence). This CDR3 spans 16 amino acids. V trimming: 2 bases; J trimming: 0 bases; junction bases outside the gene matches: 6.

V is TRBV2 and J is TRBJ1-6; 9 bases align to TRBD1. Germline CDR1 reads SNHLY; CDR2 reads FYNNEI. The V and J ends lost 8 bases and 5 bases, in that order; junction bases with no gene match: 4. This CDR3 is built from 14 residues. The CDR3 spells CASRRDRDNSPLHF. The DNA of the CDR3 is TGTGCCAGCCGGAGGGACAGGGATAATTCACCCCTCCACTTT.

This clonotype was seen a handful of times. The genes are TRBV5-5 and TRBJ2-4, with 8 bases that match TRBD1. The DNA end is more similar to TRBJ2-7, so the J call may be wrong. The CDR3 totals 15 residues. Germline V gene lookup returns CDR1 SGHKS and CDR2 YYEKEE (reference sequence). CDR3: CASSLTGQVSYEQYF. Written as DNA, the CDR3 is TGTGCCAGCAGCTTAACGGGACAGGTATCCTACGAGCAGTACTTC.

The chain employs TRBV7-9 and TRBJ2-2; D unclear. CDR3 size: 16 residues. The germline V gene encodes CDR1 SEHNR and CDR2 FQNEAQ (reference sequence). Between the trimmed V and J ends, which lost 0 bases and 2 bases, there was a span of 10 bases. The CDR3 sequence: CASSLASAANTGELFF. The CDR3 nucleotides read TGTGCCAGCAGCTTAGCGTCGGCAGCTAACACCGGGGAGCTGTTTTTT.

This clonotype was recorded a few times. The V and J genes are TRBV12-3 or TRBV12-4 and TRBJ2-4; 9 nucleotides align to TRBD1. V was clipped by 5 bases and J by 13 bases; unmatched bases: 12. The CDR3 length is 14 residues. CDR3 amino acids: CASSRDRAILGQYF. In nucleotides, the CDR3 is TGTGCCAGCAGTCGGGACAGGGCTATATTGGGGCAGTACTTC.

The chain is built from TRBV11-3 and TRBJ2-3; D possibly matches TRBD1 or TRBD2 (6 bases each). The CDR3 covers 14 residues. Trimming removed 5 bases from V and 4 bases from J, with 13 bases in between. Germline CDR1 SGHNT, CDR2 YENEEA. Here the CDR3 reads CASSPEGTSDTQYF. The CDR3 nucleotides are TGTGCCAGCAGCCCGGAGGGGACATCAGATACGCAGTATTTT. Complete variable domain (other parts from reference TRBV11-3 and TRBJ2-3): EAGVVQSPRYKIIEKKQPVAFWCNPISGHNTLYWYLQNLGQGPELLIRYENEEAVDDSQLPKDRFSAERLKGVDSTLKIQPAELGDSAVYLCASSPEGTSDTQYFGPGTRLTVL.

The chain is built from TRBV6-6 and TRBJ1-2, with D unresolved. Germline CDR1 is MNHNY and CDR2 is SVGAGI (reference sequence). The CDR3 runs 14 residues. The V end was cut by 2 bases, the J end by 3 bases, with 10 bases between. The CDR3 here is CASSYEQTHYGYTF. The CDR3 region has the DNA TGTGCCAGCAGTTACGAGCAGACCCACTATGGCTACACCTTC.

The chain joins TRBV2 to TRBJ1-6; D ambiguous. The germline gives CDR1 SNHLY, CDR2 FYNNEI. V gave up 10 bases and J gave up 0 bases, with 10 bases separating them. This CDR3 has 14 residues. In DNA form, the CDR3 reads TGTGCCACTCGGGAGGCCTCCTATAATTCACCCCTCCACTTT. Translation: CATREASYNSPLHF.

V and J are TRBV6-1 and TRBJ1-2; no reliable D call. Germline-derived CDR1 and CDR2 are MNHNS and SASEGT. This CDR3 contains 16 residues. The ends were cut back, 4 bases at V and 2 bases at J, with 17 bases in the middle. The CDR3 DNA sequence: TGTGCCAGCAGTGGCCACTACCGGGCCGACAACTATGGCTACACCTTC. This sequence encodes CASSGHYRADNYGYTF.

The chain uses TRBV5-1 and TRBJ2-1; 9 positions agree with TRBD1. This CDR3 comprises 13 residues. V shed 4 bases, J shed 9 bases, and the junction held 5 bases outside the gene matches. Germline V gives CDR1 SGHRS, CDR2 YFSETQ. The CDR3 DNA is TGCGCCAGCAGCCCATGGACAGGGGCTGAGCAGTTCTTC. Protein sequence: CASSPWTGAEQFF.

This chain links TRBV3-1 with TRBJ2-2; no definite D call. Germline V gene sequence: CDR1 LGHDT, CDR2 YNNKEL (reference sequence). The CDR3 loop spans 13 amino acids. Trimming removed 1 base at V and 6 bases at J, with 6 bases between. CDR3 protein: CASSQVVAGELFF. CDR3 coding DNA: TGTGCCAGCAGCCAAGTCGTGGCCGGGGAGCTGTTTTTT.

This clonotype was picked up a small number of times. The V gene is TRBV7-3, the J gene TRBJ1-2; D gene unclear. This CDR3 spans 13 amino acids. Germline CDR1 reads SGHTA; CDR2 reads FQGTGA. V dropped 0 bases and J dropped 4 bases, with 6 bases sitting between them. The CDR3 DNA sequence: TGTGCCAGCAGCTTAACTCCCAGCTATGGCTACACCTTC. It specifies CASSLTPSYGYTF.

The chain links TRBV7-9 to TRBJ2-2; D could derive from TRBD1 or TRBD2 (6 bases each). Trimming left V 6 bases short and J 3 bases short, with 11 bases between. Germline assignment: CDR1 SEHNR and CDR2 FQNEAQ (reference sequence). This CDR3 is 14 amino acids long. The CDR3 DNA reads TGTGCCAGCAGGCAAGGGGGGCACACCGGGGAGCTGTTTTTT. Protein product: CASRQGGHTGELFF. The variable domain in full, completed from reference TRBV7-9 and TRBJ2-2, reads DTGVSQNPRHKITKRGQNVTFRCDPISEHNRLYWYRQTLGQGPEFLTYFQNEAQLEKSRLLSDRFSAERPKGSFSTLEIQRTEQGDSAMYLCASRQGGHTGELFFGEGSRLTVL.

V is TRBV20-1 and J is TRBJ1-6; 8 bases line up with TRBD1. V shed 6 bases, J shed 3 bases, and the junction held 4 bases outside the gene matches. Per germline, CDR1 DFQATT and CDR2 SNEGSKA (reference sequence). The CDR3 has 14 amino acids. The CDR3 DNA is TGCAGTGCGCAAGGACAGGGCTATAATTCACCCCTCCACTTT. This translates into CSAQGQGYNSPLHF.

The rearrangement joins TRBV25-1 to TRBJ2-7, with D possibly being TRBD2 (5 bases). The germline V gene has CDR1 MGHDK and CDR2 SYGVNS. The ends were cut back, 2 bases at V and 2 bases at J, with 7 bases in the middle. This CDR3 is built from 13 residues. CDR3: CASSEEGPYEQYF. The CDR3 region has the DNA TGTGCCAGCAGTGAAGAGGGTCCCTACGAGCAGTACTTC.

The table lists this clonotype with a few counts. V gene TRBV15 combines with J gene TRBJ2-3; TRBD2 matches 12 bases. V lost 1 base and J lost 0; bases outside the gene matches: 5. Germline V gene data show CDR1 as LNHNV and CDR2 as YYDKDF (reference sequence). The CDR3 has 18 amino acids. The CDR3 DNA reads as TGTGCCACCAGCAGAGGACTAGCGGGGGCCACTAGCACAGATACGCAGTATTTT. It encodes CATSRGLAGATSTDTQYF.

The chain combines TRBV9 with TRBJ2-4, with 11 positions matching TRBD1. The end of the DNA fits TRBJ2-5 better, so the J call may be wrong. The CDR3 has 16 residues. CDR1 is SGDLS, CDR2 YYNGEE, per germline. The CDR3 DNA reads TGTGCCAGCAGCGGCGTGGGACAGGGGGTTGGAGAGACCCAGTACTTC. It yields the protein CASSGVGQGVGETQYF.

The chain employs TRBV2 and TRBJ2-7; the D call may be TRBD1 or TRBD2 (5 bases each). V was cut by 7 bases and J by 3 bases, with 13 bases left in between. Germline V CDR1 and CDR2: SNHLY, FYNNEI. The CDR3 consists of 13 residues. CDR3 nucleotide sequence: TGTGCCAGCATCCAGGGAGCATTCTACGAGCAGTACTTC. It encodes CASIQGAFYEQYF.

CDR3 region: CSARQGDNQPQHF. The CDR3, as DNA: TGCAGCGCCCGACAGGGCGACAATCAGCCCCAGCATTTT. The chain uses TRBV29-1 and TRBJ1-5; TRBD1 aligns across 7 bases. V gave up 7 bases and J gave up 3 bases; unmatched junction bases: 6. The CDR3 length is 13 residues. Germline CDR1 and CDR2: SQVTM and ANQGSEA.

The rearrangement uses TRBV25-1 and TRBJ1-6; weak D call: TRBD1 (6 bases). CDR1 MGHDK and CDR2 SYGVNS come from the germline V gene. This CDR3 contains 11 residues. Trimming shortened V by 5 bases and J by 14 bases, and 10 bases separated the two germline ends. The CDR3 DNA follows: TGTGCCAGCAGTAATTCAGGGGCCCTCCACTTT. Its translation is CASSNSGALHF.

The CDR3 loop is CASSLTGESYQPQHF. DNA for the CDR3: TGCGCCAGCAGCTTAACAGGGGAGTCATACCAGCCCCAGCATTTT. This chain connects TRBV5-1 to TRBJ1-5, with 7 bases matching TRBD1. The CDR3 length is 15 residues. Germline CDR1 and CDR2: SGHRS and YFSETQ. The V gene end was trimmed by 2 bases and the J gene end by 7 bases; junction bases not matched to a gene: 9. Drawing the rest from reference TRBV5-1 and TRBJ1-5, the complete variable domain is KAGVTQTPRYLIKTRGQQVTLSCSPISGHRSVSWYQQTPGQGLQFLFEYFSETQRNKGNFPGRFSGRQFSNSRSEMNVSTLELGDSALYLCASSLTGESYQPQHFGDGTRLSIL.